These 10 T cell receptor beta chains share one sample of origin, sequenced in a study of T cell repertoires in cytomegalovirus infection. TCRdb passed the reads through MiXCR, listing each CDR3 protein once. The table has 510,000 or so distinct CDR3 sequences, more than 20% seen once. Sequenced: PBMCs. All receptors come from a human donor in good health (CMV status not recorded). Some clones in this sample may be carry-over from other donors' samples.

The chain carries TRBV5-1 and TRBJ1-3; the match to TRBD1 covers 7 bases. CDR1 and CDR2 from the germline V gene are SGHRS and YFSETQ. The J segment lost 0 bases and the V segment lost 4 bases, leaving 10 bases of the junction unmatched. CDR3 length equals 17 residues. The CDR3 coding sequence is TGCGCCAGCAGCCACGGACAGGAAACTTACTCTGGAAACACCATATATTTT. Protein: CASSHGQETYSGNTIYF.

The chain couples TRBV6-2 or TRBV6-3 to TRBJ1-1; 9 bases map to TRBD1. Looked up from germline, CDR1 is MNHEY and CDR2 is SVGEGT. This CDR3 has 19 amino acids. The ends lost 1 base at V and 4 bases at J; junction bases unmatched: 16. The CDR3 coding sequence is TGTGCCAGCAGTTACTTTAGGACAGGGGCGGAGAGGTATGGCACTGAAGCTTTCTTT. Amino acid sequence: CASSYFRTGAERYGTEAFF.

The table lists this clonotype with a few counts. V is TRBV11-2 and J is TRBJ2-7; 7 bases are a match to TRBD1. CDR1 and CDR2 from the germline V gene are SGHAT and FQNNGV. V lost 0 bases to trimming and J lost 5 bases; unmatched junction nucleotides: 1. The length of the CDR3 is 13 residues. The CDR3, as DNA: TGTGCCAGCAGCTTAGATACAGGGGACGAGCAGTACGTC. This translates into CASSLDTGDEQYV.

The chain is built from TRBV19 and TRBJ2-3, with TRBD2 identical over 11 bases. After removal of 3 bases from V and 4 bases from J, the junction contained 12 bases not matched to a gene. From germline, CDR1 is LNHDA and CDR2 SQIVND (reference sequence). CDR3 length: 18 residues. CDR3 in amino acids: CASSIGLAGGPFSDTQYF. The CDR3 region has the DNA TGTGCCAGTAGTATCGGTCTAGCGGGAGGCCCTTTCTCAGATACGCAGTATTTT.

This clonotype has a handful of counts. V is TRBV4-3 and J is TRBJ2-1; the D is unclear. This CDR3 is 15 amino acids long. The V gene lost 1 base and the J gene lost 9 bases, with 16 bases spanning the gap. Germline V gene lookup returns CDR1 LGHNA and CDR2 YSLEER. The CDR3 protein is CASSQAVMPPGEQFF. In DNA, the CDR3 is TGCGCCAGCAGCCAAGCGGTAATGCCCCCCGGTGAGCAGTTCTTC.

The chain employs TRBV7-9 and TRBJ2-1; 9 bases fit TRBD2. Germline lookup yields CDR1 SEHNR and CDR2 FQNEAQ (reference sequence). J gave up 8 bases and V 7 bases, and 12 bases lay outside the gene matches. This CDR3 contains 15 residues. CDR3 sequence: CASTPKVAGVHEQFF. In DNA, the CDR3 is TGTGCCAGCACCCCGAAAGTAGCGGGAGTACATGAGCAGTTCTTC.

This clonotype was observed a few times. CDR3 nucleotide sequence: TGCAGTGCTAGCCGACTGGCACCGAGCACAGATACGCAGTATTTT. Protein sequence: CSASRLAPSTDTQYF. The gene calls are TRBV20-1 and TRBJ2-3; no clear D gene. The CDR3 extends over 15 amino acids. The V end lost 3 bases, the J end lost 0 bases, and 13 bases lay between the germline ends. Germline V CDR1 and CDR2: DFQATT, SNEGSKA (reference sequence).

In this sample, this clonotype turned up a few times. The CDR3 reads CASSPRQNLQETQYF. In nucleotides, the CDR3 is TGTGCCAGCAGCCCGCGACAGAACCTACAAGAGACCCAGTACTTC. V gene TRBV7-2 combines with J gene TRBJ2-5, with a tentative D call TRBD1 (5 bases). The germline V and J ends were trimmed by 5 bases and 2 bases, with 15 bases remaining between them. This CDR3 is 15 amino acids long. Per the germline V gene, CDR1 is SGHTA and CDR2 is FQGNSA.

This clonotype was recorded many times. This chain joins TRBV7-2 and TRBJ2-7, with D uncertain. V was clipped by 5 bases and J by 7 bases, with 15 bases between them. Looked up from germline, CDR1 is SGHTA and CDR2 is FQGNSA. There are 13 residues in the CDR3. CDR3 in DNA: TGTGCCAGCAGCGAAACTCTAGGTGGGGAGCAGTACGTC. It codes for CASSETLGGEQYV.

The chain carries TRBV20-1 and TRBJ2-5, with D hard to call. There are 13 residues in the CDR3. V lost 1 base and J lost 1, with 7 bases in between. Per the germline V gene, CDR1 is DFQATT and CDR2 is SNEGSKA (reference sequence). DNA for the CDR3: TGCAGTGCTAGAGGACTGGCCCAAGAGACCCAGTACTTC. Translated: CSARGLAQETQYF.